The present T cell receptor beta chain was sequenced within a study of T cells in Graves' hyperthyroidism and ophthalmopathy. Background on the study: At initial diagnosis, before any treatment had begun, peripheral blood was obtained. Broader study findings: Most thyroid clonotypes expanded above 0.001 appeared in blood too. Separation of ophthalmopathy from stable hyperthyroidism was achieved by a 13 V-J model.

Every diagnosis used clinical symptoms, serum thyroxine and TRAb, thyroid ultrasound and orbital computed tomography. The CDR3 runs 12 residues. Germline lookup yields CDR1 DFQATT and CDR2 SNEGSKA (reference sequence). A word on this clonotype: No antigen is known for it.

Amplified regions were TCR beta CDR3 sequences from RNA transcripts. In the first-round RT-PCR of the TCR CDR3, the HTBI primer set was used. TCRdb itself ran the multiplex PCR reads through MiXCR, one entry per CDR3 protein. The data contain roughly 500,000 distinct CDR3 sequences, around 24% of them singletons. The V and J genes are TRBV20-1 and TRBJ2-5; TRBD2 aligns across 8 bases. The TCR comes from a woman aged 25 to 39 with Graves' ophthalmopathy. The sample was blood. The CDR3 is CTTGRGSETQYF. The CDR3 DNA is TGCACCACCGGGAGGGGGTCAGAGACCCAGTACTTC.